Presented here are 13 T cell receptor beta chains from one specimen sequenced in a study of OX40 agonist ivuxolimab in advanced cancers. The table came from immunoSEQ multiplex PCR; TCRdb's copy has only in-frame clones and leaves some out. Of 70,000 or so clones listed, 70% to 90% are singletons. Sequencing was performed on CD4+ or CD8+ T cells sorted from blood, taken in a trial of the OX40 agonist ivuxolimab. These receptors were collected from an adult with an advanced solid tumor such as melanoma, head and neck, liver or kidney cancer.

This clone was found once. V gene TRBV19 combines with J gene TRBJ1-1; no firm D call. The CDR3 runs 13 residues. Trimming left V 4 bases short and J 1 base short, with 7 bases between. Germline values: CDR1 LNHDA, CDR2 SQIVND (reference sequence). CDR3 residues: CASSTRQNTEAFF. DNA of the CDR3: TGTGCCAGTAGTACCCGACAGAACACTGAAGCTTTCTTT. Together with reference TRBV19 and TRBJ1-1, the CDR3 gives the full variable domain: DGGITQSPKYLFRKEGQNVTLSCEQNLNHDAMYWYRQDPGQGLRLIYYSQIVNDFQKGDIAEGYSVSREKKESFPLTVTSAQKNPTAFYLCASSTRQNTEAFFGQGTRLTVV.

CDR3 protein: CASSFSHSPQEQYF. In nucleotides, the CDR3 is TGTGCCAGCAGTTTCAGTCACTCACCCCAGGAGCAGTACTTC. This chain links TRBV28 with TRBJ2-7; D call uncertain. Germline CDR1 MDHEN, CDR2 SYDVKM. The CDR3 totals 14 residues. V was clipped by 3 bases and J by 7 bases, with 16 bases between them.

The CDR3 spells CASSLATRTSGGNEQFF. CDR3 DNA: TGTGCCAGCAGCTTAGCGACGAGGACTAGCGGGGGGAATGAGCAGTTCTTC. J is TRBJ2-1 and V is TRBV7-2; 14 bases line up with TRBD2. The CDR3 has 17 amino acids. Germline loops: CDR1 SGHTA, CDR2 FQGNSA. The ends lost 0 bases at V and 7 bases at J; junction bases unmatched: 5.

This rearrangement joins TRBV6-5 to TRBJ2-7, with unresolved D. The germline gives CDR1 MNHEY, CDR2 SVGAGI. CDR3 size: 14 residues. V gave up 6 bases and J gave up 1 base, with 13 bases separating them. DNA for the CDR3: TGTGCCAGCAGAGCTCGGACCCTTTCCTACGAGCAGTACTTC. Its protein product is CASRARTLSYEQYF.

This clone was seen a single time. V and J are TRBV28 and TRBJ2-5; D perhaps matches TRBD1 (5 bases). The DNA end lines up better with TRBJ2-7; the J call may be wrong. This CDR3 comprises 15 residues. Germline CDR1 MDHEN, CDR2 SYDVKM. The CDR3: CASRPQQAYSYEQYF. The CDR3, as DNA: TGTGCCAGCAGACCCCAACAGGCCTACTCCTACGAGCAGTACTTC.

V and J are TRBV28 and TRBJ1-2, with TRBD1 identical over 8 bases. This CDR3 contains 14 residues. In germline, CDR1 is MDHEN, CDR2 SYDVKM. V was pared by 4 bases and J by 5 bases, with 6 bases of the junction left unmatched. The CDR3 DNA reads TGTGCCAGCAGTTCTCGACAGGGGTTGTATGGCTACACCTTC. Protein sequence: CASSSRQGLYGYTF.

This clone was detected a few times. The gene calls are TRBV29-1 and TRBJ2-3; 9 nucleotides align to TRBD2. After removal of 3 bases from V and 3 bases from J, the junction contained 7 bases not matched to a gene. This CDR3 region has 15 residues. Germline assignment: CDR1 SQVTM and CDR2 ANQGSEA. The CDR3 DNA sequence: TGCAGCGTTGAGGGGGGGCTAGCGGGGACAGATACGCAGTATTTT. Its protein is CSVEGGLAGTDTQYF.

This sequence joins TRBV5-4 and TRBJ2-7; tentatively, D is TRBD1 (5 bases). CDR3 length: 11 residues. Germline lookup yields CDR1 SGHNT and CDR2 YYREEE (reference sequence). Trimming pared 2 bases from V and 9 bases from J, leaving 9 bases between. The CDR3 DNA reads TGTGCCAGCAGCTTTCGACAGAGGCAGTACTTC. This sequence encodes CASSFRQRQYF.

V usage is TRBV18 and J usage is TRBJ2-1; a possible D gene is TRBD2 (6 bases). The germline CDR1 and CDR2 sequences are KGHSH and LQKENI. The CDR3 consists of 15 residues. V gave up 2 bases and J gave up 4 bases, with 12 bases separating them. CDR3 region: CASSPYGRGYNEQFF. The CDR3, as DNA: TGTGCCAGCTCACCATACGGGAGAGGGTACAATGAGCAGTTCTTC.

This chain joins TRBV15 and TRBJ2-5; TRBD2 might be the D (6 bases). The CDR3 consists of 15 residues. V was clipped by 0 bases and J by 5 bases, with 13 bases between them. Germline V gene sequence: CDR1 LNHNV, CDR2 YYDKDF (reference sequence). The DNA for the CDR3 is TGTGCCACCAGCAGAGATGGGACTTACTTGGAGACCCAGTACTTC. Protein product: CATSRDGTYLETQYF. Based on the CDR3 plus reference TRBV15 and TRBJ2-5, the full variable domain is DAMVIQNPRYQVTQFGKPVTLSCSQTLNHNVMYWYQQKSSQAPKLLFHYYDKDFNNEADTPDNFQSRRPNTSFCFLDIRSPGLGDTAMYLCATSRDGTYLETQYFGPGTRLLVL.

The gene calls are TRBV15 and TRBJ2-7, with a tentative D call TRBD1 (5 bases). Germline V gene lookup returns CDR1 LNHNV and CDR2 YYDKDF (reference sequence). Trimming cost V 1 base and J 6 bases, with 10 bases left between them. The CDR3 is 13 amino acids. This chain's CDR3 is CATSRAQGGEQYF. The CDR3 DNA is TGTGCCACCAGCAGAGCCCAGGGTGGCGAGCAGTACTTC.

The chain links TRBV7-9 to TRBJ2-3, with D perhaps TRBD1 (6 bases). This CDR3 comprises 13 residues. Deletions cut 6 bases from V and 4 bases from J, with 11 bases between. CDR1 and CDR2 (germline): SEHNR, FQNEAQ (reference sequence). The DNA of the CDR3 is TGTGCCAGCAGAAATACAGGGTCAGATACGCAGTATTTT. Encoded protein: CASRNTGSDTQYF.

The rearrangement uses TRBV19 and TRBJ2-3, with TRBD2 matching over 10 bases. Trimming at V came to 9 bases and at J to 0 bases, leaving 3 bases not matched to a gene. CDR1 is LNHDA and CDR2 is SQIVND in the germline V gene (reference sequence). The CDR3 has 14 amino acids. The CDR3 reads CASRTSGSTDTQYF. The CDR3 nucleotides are TGTGCCAGCAGGACTAGCGGTAGCACAGATACGCAGTATTTT.